The clone carrying this TCR beta chain has a single count. CDR3 length: 15 amino acids. In germline, CDR1 is MDHEN, CDR2 SYDVKM. Trimming pared 6 bases from V and 3 bases from J, leaving 18 bases between. In the authors' workflow: To classify distant metastasis in papillary thyroid cancer, a model was built from CDR3 differences across clinicopathological groups. TCRdb reanalyzed the PCR reads with MiXCR. Here the V and J calls rest on TCRdb's processing, not on the authors' analysis. The table has about 30,000 clones, 9.5% to 14% seen once. This specimen belongs to a study of metastatic and nonmetastatic thyroid tumors. All patients reached thyroid surgery having received no treatment beforehand.

The sample was blood. The receptor was isolated from a female donor with papillary thyroid cancer or a benign thyroid nodule (not recorded which). Some clones in this sample may be carry-over from other donors' samples. This chain uses TRBV28 with TRBJ2-7, with D maybe TRBD2 (5 bases). CDR3 sequence reads: CASRSMAGGIYEQYF. As DNA, the CDR3 is TGTGCCAGCAGGAGCATGGCCGGAGGAATCTACGAGCAGTACTTC.